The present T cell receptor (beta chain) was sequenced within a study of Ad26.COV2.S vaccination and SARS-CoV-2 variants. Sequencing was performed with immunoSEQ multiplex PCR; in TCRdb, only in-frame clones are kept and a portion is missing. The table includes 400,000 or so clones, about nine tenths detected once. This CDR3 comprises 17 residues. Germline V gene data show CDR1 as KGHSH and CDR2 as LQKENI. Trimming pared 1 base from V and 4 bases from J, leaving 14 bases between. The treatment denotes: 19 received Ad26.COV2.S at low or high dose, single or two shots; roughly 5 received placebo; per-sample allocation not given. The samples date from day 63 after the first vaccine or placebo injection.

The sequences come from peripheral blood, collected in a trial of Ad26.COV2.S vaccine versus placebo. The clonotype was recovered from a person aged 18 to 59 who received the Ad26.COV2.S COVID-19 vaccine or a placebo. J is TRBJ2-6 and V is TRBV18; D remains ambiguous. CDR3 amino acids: CASSPQNPGAGANVLTF. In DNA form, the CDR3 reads TGTGCCAGCTCACCACAGAACCCCGGTGCAGGGGCCAACGTCCTGACTTTC.